The entry below gives a single T cell receptor beta chain sequence along with its context. The CDR3 covers 10 residues. V gave up 1 base and J gave up 10 bases, with 6 bases separating them. Looked up from germline, CDR1 is DFQATT and CDR2 is SNEGSKA (reference sequence). TCRdb processed the RACE reads anew with MiXCR; each CDR3 protein has one entry. The repertoire includes roughly 200,000 distinct CDR3 sequences, 20% to 25% of them detected once, and about 6.7% sits in the top ten. Sample time point: patch test 1, 2 weeks after DPC sensitization. Regarding treatment: therapeutic diphenylcyclopropenone sensitization with weekly scalp DPC. This entry is derived from a study of human T cells and chemical hapten exposure. Study-level information: Donors were sensitized with 2% DPC on the upper inner arm. Patients having alopecia areata, totalis or universalis were mostly female.

The chain uses TRBV20-1 and TRBJ2-3, with D possibly TRBD2 on 5 matching bases. The receptor's source is a woman aged 45 to 65 with alopecia areata. Some clones in this sample may be carry-over from other donors' samples. Source: whole blood, taken in connection with sensitization to the hapten diphenylcyclopropenone (DPC). The CDR3 region is CSARVEAQYF. The CDR3 DNA reads as TGCAGTGCTAGAGTGGAGGCGCAGTATTTT.